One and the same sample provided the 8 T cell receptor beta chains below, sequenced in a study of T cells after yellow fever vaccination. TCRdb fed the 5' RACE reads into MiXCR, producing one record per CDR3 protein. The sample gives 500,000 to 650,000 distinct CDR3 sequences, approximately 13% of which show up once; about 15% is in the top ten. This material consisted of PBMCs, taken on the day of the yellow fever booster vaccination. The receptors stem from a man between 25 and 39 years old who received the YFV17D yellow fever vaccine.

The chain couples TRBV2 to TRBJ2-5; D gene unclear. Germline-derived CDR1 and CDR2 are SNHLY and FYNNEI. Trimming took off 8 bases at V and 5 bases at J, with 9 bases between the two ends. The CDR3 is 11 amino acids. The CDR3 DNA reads TGTGCCAGCCAGTCTCGTGAGACCCAGTACTTC. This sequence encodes CASQSRETQYF.

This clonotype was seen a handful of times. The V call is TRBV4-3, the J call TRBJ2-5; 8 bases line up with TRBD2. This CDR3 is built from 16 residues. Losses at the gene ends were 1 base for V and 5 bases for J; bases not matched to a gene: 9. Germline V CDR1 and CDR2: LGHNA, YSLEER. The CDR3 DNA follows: TGCGCCAGCAGCCAAGGGGTCGGGGGGGACGCCGAGACCCAGTACTTC. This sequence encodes CASSQGVGGDAETQYF.

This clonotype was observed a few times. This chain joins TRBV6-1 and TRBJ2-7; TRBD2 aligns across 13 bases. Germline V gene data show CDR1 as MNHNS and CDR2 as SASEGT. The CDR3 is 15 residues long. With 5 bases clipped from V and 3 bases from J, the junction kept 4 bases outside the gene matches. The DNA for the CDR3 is TGTGCCAGCAGTATGACTAGCGGGAGGTTCTACGAGCAGTACTTC. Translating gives CASSMTSGRFYEQYF.

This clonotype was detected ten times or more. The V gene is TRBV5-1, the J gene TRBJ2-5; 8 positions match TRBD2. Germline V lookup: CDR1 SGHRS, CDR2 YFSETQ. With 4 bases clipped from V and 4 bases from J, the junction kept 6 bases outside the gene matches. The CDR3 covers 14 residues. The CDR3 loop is CASSLAGSSETQYF. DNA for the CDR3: TGCGCCAGCAGCCTAGCGGGTAGTTCAGAGACCCAGTACTTC. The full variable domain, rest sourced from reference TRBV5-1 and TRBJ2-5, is KAGVTQTPRYLIKTRGQQVTLSCSPISGHRSVSWYQQTPGQGLQFLFEYFSETQRNKGNFPGRFSGRQFSNSRSEMNVSTLELGDSALYLCASSLAGSSETQYFGPGTRLLVL.

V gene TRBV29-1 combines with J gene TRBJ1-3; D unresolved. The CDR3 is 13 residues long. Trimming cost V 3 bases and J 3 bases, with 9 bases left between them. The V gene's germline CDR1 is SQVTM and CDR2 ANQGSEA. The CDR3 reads CSVEPEGGNTIYF. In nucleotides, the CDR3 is TGCAGCGTTGAGCCGGAAGGTGGAAACACCATATATTTT.

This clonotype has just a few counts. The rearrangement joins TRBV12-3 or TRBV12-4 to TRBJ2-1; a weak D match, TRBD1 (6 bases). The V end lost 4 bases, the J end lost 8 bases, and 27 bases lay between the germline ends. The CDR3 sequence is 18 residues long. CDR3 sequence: CASSSGVVAWGYTDEQFF. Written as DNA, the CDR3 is TGTGCCAGCAGTTCAGGGGTCGTGGCATGGGGGTACACGGATGAGCAGTTCTTC.

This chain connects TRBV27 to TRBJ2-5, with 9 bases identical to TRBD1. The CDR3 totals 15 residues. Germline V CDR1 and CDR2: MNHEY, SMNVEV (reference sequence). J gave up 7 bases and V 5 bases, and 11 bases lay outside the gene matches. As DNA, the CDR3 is TGTGCCAGCAGTCCCCCCGGGACAGGGTCATTGACCCAGTACTTC. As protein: CASSPPGTGSLTQYF.

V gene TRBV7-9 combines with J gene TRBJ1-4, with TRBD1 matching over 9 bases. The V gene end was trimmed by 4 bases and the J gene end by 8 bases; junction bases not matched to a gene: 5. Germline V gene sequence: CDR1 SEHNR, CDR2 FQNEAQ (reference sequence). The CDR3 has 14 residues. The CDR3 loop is CASSSGQGTEKLFF. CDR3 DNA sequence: TGTGCCAGCAGCTCTGGACAGGGGACCGAAAAACTGTTTTTT.